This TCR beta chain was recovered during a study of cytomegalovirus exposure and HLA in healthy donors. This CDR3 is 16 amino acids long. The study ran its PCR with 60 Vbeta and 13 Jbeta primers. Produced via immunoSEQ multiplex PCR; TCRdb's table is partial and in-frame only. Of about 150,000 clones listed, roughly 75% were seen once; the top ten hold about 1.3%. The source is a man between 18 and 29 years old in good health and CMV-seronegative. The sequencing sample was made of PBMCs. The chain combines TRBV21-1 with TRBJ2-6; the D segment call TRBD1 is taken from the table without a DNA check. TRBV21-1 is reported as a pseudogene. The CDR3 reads CASSTKGESGANVLTF. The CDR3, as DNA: TGTGCCAGCAGCACCAAGGGGGAGTCTGGGGCCAACGTCCTGACTTTC.